These 4 T cell receptor beta chains were all obtained from the same sample, sequenced in a study of breast tumors, draining lymph nodes, adjacent tissues. Axillary draining lymph nodes of breast cancer patients supplied the node samples. TCRdb ran MiXCR on the multiplex PCR reads and lists one entry per CDR3 protein. The sample carries some 130,000 distinct CDR3 sequences, roughly 21% recorded once. Sequenced: axillary lymph node tissue. Receptors were obtained from a female donor with breast cancer. Some clones in this sample may be carry-over from other donors' samples.

In its sample, this clonotype was seen many times. At one end the junction does not follow the germline gene, possibly because of a read error. The chain uses TRBV7-7 and TRBJ2-7; possible D gene TRBD2, 6 bases. Germline V CDR1 and CDR2: SSHAT, FNYEAQ (reference sequence). The CDR3 runs to 15 residues. The CDR3 bases are TGTGCTAGCAGCTTAGCGGCGGGAATCGCCTACGAGCAGTACTTC. Translated, it gives CASSLAAGIAYEQYF.

This clonotype was recorded many times. The rearrangement uses TRBV7-9 and TRBJ2-1, with D possibly TRBD2 on 5 matching bases. With 5 bases removed from V and 5 bases from J, the gap between germline ends came to 10 bases. CDR1 is SEHNR, CDR2 FQNEAQ, per germline (reference sequence). The CDR3 totals 13 residues. In DNA form, the CDR3 reads TGTGCCAGCAGCCTCCCCGGGGACAATGAGCAGTTCTTC. Its protein is CASSLPGDNEQFF.

This clonotype was detected many times. The chain is built from TRBV2 and TRBJ2-3, with D tentatively TRBD1 (5 bases). The CDR3 is 15 residues long. Trimming left V 4 bases short and J 4 bases short, with 15 bases between. Germline V gene data show CDR1 as SNHLY and CDR2 as FYNNEI. CDR3 nucleotides: TGTGCCAGCAGTGGACTCGCCTGGGGCCCAGATACGCAGTATTTT. Protein product: CASSGLAWGPDTQYF.

Many counts were recorded for this clonotype. The rearrangement uses TRBV20-1 and TRBJ2-1; TRBD2 matches 7 bases. This CDR3 has 13 amino acids. Germline V lookup: CDR1 DFQATT, CDR2 SNEGSKA (reference sequence). Trimming cost V 5 bases and J 4 bases; bases outside gene matches: 5. In nucleotides, the CDR3 is TGCAGTGCTCCGGGGGACTATTACAATGAGCAGTTCTTC. This translates into CSAPGDYYNEQFF.